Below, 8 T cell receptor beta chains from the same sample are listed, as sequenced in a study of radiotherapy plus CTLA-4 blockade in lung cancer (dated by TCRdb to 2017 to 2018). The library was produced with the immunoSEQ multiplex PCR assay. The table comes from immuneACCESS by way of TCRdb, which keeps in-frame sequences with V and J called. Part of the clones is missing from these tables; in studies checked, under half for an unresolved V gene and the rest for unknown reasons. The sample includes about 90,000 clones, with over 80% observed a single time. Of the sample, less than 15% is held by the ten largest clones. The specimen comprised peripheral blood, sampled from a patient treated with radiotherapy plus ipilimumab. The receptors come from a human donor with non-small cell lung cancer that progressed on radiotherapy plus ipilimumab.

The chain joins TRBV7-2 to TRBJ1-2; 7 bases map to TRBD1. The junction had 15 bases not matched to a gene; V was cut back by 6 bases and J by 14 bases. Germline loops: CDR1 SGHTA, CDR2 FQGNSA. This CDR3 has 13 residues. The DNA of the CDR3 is TGTGCCAGCAGGGAACGGACAGGTCATGCGTTTACCTTC. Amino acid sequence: CASRERTGHAFTF.

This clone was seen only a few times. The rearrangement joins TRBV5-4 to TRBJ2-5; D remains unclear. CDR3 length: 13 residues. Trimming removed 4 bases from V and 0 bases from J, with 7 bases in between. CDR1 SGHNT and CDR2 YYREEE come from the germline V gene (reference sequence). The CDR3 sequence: CASSPVDQETQYF. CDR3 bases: TGTGCCAGCAGCCCGGTGGACCAAGAGACCCAGTACTTC.

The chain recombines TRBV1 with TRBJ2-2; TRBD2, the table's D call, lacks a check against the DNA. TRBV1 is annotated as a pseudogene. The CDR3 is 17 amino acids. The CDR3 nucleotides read TGCACCAGCAGCCCAGGCGTGCGACTAGCGGGATCCGGGGAGCTGTTTTTT. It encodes CTSSPGVRLAGSGELFF.

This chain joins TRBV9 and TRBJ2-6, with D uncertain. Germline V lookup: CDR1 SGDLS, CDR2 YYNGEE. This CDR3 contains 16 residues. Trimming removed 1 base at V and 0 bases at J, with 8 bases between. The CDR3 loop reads CASSVIGGSGANVLTF. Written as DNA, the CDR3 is TGTGCCAGCAGCGTAATCGGCGGCTCTGGGGCCAACGTCCTGACTTTC. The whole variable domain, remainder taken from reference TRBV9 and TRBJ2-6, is DSGVTQTPKHLITATGQRVTLRCSPRSGDLSVYWYQQSLDQGLQFLIQYYNGEERAKGNILERFSAQQFPDLHSELNLSSLELGDSALYFCASSVIGGSGANVLTFGAGSRLTVL.

This chain's CDR3 is CASIIGSSGEQFF. The CDR3 coding sequence is TGTGCCAGCATTATTGGTAGTTCCGGTGAGCAGTTCTTC. The rearrangement joins TRBV2 to TRBJ2-1; D is ambiguous. V gave up 7 bases and J gave up 9 bases, with 16 bases separating them. The CDR3 runs 13 residues. The V gene's germline CDR1 is SNHLY and CDR2 FYNNEI.

The chain's CDR3 is CASSLGTSGSPETQYF. CDR3 nucleotide sequence: TGTGCCAGCAGCTTAGGGACTAGCGGGAGTCCGGAGACCCAGTACTTC. The V and J genes are TRBV7-2 and TRBJ2-5, with 13 bases lining up with TRBD2. The CDR3 is 16 amino acids. J gave up 5 bases and V 1 base, and 4 bases lay outside the gene matches. Germline assignment: CDR1 SGHTA and CDR2 FQGNSA. Full variable domain (rest looked up from reference TRBV7-2 and TRBJ2-5): GAGVSQSPSNKVTEKGKDVELRCDPISGHTALYWYRQSLGQGLEFLIYFQGNSAPDKSGLPSDRFSAERTGGSVSTLTIQRTQQEDSAVYLCASSLGTSGSPETQYFGPGTRLLVL.

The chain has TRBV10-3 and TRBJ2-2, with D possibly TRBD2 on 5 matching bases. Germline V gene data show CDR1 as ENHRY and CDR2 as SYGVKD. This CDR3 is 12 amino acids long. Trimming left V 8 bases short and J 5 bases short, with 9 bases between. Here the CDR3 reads CAIGAGTGELFF. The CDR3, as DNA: TGTGCCATCGGCGCGGGTACCGGGGAGCTGTTTTTT.

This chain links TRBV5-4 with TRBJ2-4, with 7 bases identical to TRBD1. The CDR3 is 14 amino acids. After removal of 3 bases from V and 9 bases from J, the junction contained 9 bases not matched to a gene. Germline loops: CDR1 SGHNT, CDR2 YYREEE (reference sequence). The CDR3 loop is CASSSRQGQTIQYF. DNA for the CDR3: TGTGCCAGCAGCTCCCGACAGGGACAAACCATTCAGTACTTC.